These 26 T cell receptor beta chains originate from one sample sequenced in a study of beta chain features in type 1 diabetes (dated by TCRdb to the late 2010s). The library was built by means of the immunoSEQ multiplex PCR assay. The entire isolated RNA was reverse transcribed using the High Capacity cDNA Reverse Transcription Kit, and thus expressed TCRB transcripts were sequenced. In its TCRdb copy, this immuneACCESS table keeps in-frame sequences only and misses some clones. Where compared with another copy, unresolved V genes explain less than half of these, and the others have no known cause. This sample is represented by 250,000 to 300,000 clones; around 22% of them were singletons. The ten largest clones take up around 0.011% of the sample. These receptors are not linked to any known antigen. What the authors observed across the whole study: In all four CD4+ subsets, TCRB CDR3 length was moderately but significantly shorter in type 1 diabetes patients.

Sequenced material: naive CD4+ T cells from blood. The sample's cell subset or site label, in plain terms: true naive CD4+ T cells. These receptors were taken from a woman aged 25 to 39 with type 1 diabetes.

The sample holds a few counts of this clone. The chain joins TRBV7-9 to TRBJ1-5; D not certain. CDR3 length: 15 amino acids. V lost 1 base, J lost 0 bases, and 7 bases lay in between. From germline, CDR1 is SEHNR and CDR2 FQNEAQ (reference sequence). The CDR3 sequence: CASSLGAHSNQPQHF. The CDR3 region has the DNA TGTGCCAGCAGCTTAGGGGCACATAGCAATCAGCCCCAGCATTTT.

This clone was counted between two and nine times. The chain's CDR3 is CASSGGTGTYNEQFF. The CDR3 DNA sequence: TGCGCCAGCAGCGGGGGGACAGGGACTTACAATGAGCAGTTCTTC. The chain uses TRBV5-1 and TRBJ2-1; the match to TRBD1 covers 9 bases. This CDR3 comprises 15 residues. V was clipped by 4 bases and J by 4 bases; unmatched bases: 6. Germline V gene lookup returns CDR1 SGHRS and CDR2 YFSETQ.

This clone occurred a few times. Here the CDR3 DNA reads TGTGCCAGCAGCCCGAGCGGGGGCAGCACAGATACGCAGTATTTT. Protein product: CASSPSGGSTDTQYF. The chain uses TRBV11-2 and TRBJ2-3, with 8 bases matching TRBD2. CDR3 length equals 15 residues. Per germline, CDR1 SGHAT and CDR2 FQNNGV. V shed 5 bases and J 0 bases; nucleotides not matched to a gene: 4.

This CDR3 is CASSWGLAAYNEQFF. CDR3 DNA: TGCGCCAGCAGCTGGGGACTAGCGGCCTACAATGAGCAGTTCTTC. The chain carries TRBV5-1 and TRBJ2-1, with TRBD2 matching 11 bases. Losses at the gene ends were 3 bases for V and 2 bases for J; bases not matched to a gene: 1. This CDR3 comprises 15 residues. Germline CDR1 SGHRS, CDR2 YFSETQ. The variable domain in full, completed from reference TRBV5-1 and TRBJ2-1, reads KAGVTQTPRYLIKTRGQQVTLSCSPISGHRSVSWYQQTPGQGLQFLFEYFSETQRNKGNFPGRFSGRQFSNSRSEMNVSTLELGDSALYLCASSWGLAAYNEQFFGPGTRLTVL.

This clone was seen a handful of times. The V and J genes are TRBV29-1 and TRBJ1-2; TRBD1 aligns across 8 bases. Germline CDR1 is SQVTM and CDR2 is ANQGSEA. Losses at the gene ends were 5 bases for V and 0 bases for J; bases not matched to a gene: 5. The CDR3 runs to 14 residues. CDR3 in DNA: TGCAGCGTTAGAGGCAGGGGGCCTAACTATGGCTACACCTTC. This codes for CSVRGRGPNYGYTF.

This clone was found a few times. The chain has TRBV30 and TRBJ2-7; possibly TRBD2 for D (6 bases). The V gene's germline CDR1 is GTSNPN and CDR2 SVGIG (reference sequence). The ends were cut back, 1 base at V and 3 bases at J, with 10 bases in the middle. There are 13 residues in the CDR3. CDR3 amino acids: CAWSALGGYEQYF. CDR3 coding DNA: TGTGCCTGGAGTGCCCTCGGGGGCTACGAGCAGTACTTC.

The chain links TRBV7-9 to TRBJ1-4; D perhaps matches TRBD1 (6 bases). This CDR3 region has 16 residues. V lost 8 bases and J lost 0, with 16 bases in between. Germline-derived CDR1 and CDR2 are SEHNR and FQNEAQ (reference sequence). The CDR3 region is CASGSGALATNEKLFF. The CDR3 nucleotides are TGTGCCAGCGGATCAGGGGCCCTCGCAACTAATGAAAAACTGTTTTTT. Full variable domain (rest looked up from reference TRBV7-9 and TRBJ1-4): DTGVSQNPRHKITKRGQNVTFRCDPISEHNRLYWYRQTLGQGPEFLTYFQNEAQLEKSRLLSDRFSAERPKGSFSTLEIQRTEQGDSAMYLCASGSGALATNEKLFFGSGTQLSVL.

In this sample, this clone turned up a few times. This chain uses TRBV9 with TRBJ1-2; D not resolved. The V end was cut by 0 bases, the J end by 2 bases, with 8 bases between. The CDR3 is 14 amino acids. Germline CDR1 SGDLS, CDR2 YYNGEE. The CDR3 region is CASSVVAGNYGYTF. DNA for the CDR3: TGTGCCAGCAGCGTAGTAGCGGGGAACTATGGCTACACCTTC. The complete variable domain, with remaining parts taken from reference TRBV9 and TRBJ1-2, reads DSGVTQTPKHLITATGQRVTLRCSPRSGDLSVYWYQQSLDQGLQFLIQYYNGEERAKGNILERFSAQQFPDLHSELNLSSLELGDSALYFCASSVVAGNYGYTFGSGTRLTVV.

The genes are TRBV30 and TRBJ2-7; 12 nucleotides line up with TRBD2. The CDR3 runs to 18 residues. The V segment lost 3 bases and the J segment 6 bases; nucleotides outside the gene matches: 18. Germline-derived CDR1 and CDR2 are GTSNPN and SVGIG (reference sequence). In nucleotides, the CDR3 is TGTGCCTGGAGCCCTAGCCGGACTAGCGGGATATCAGTCAGCGAGCAGTACTTC. Protein sequence: CAWSPSRTSGISVSEQYF. The full variable domain, with the rest looked up from reference TRBV30 and TRBJ2-7, is SQTIHQWPATLVQPVGSPLSLECTVEGTSNPNLYWYRQAAGRGLQLLFYSVGIGQISSEVPQNLSASRPQDRQFILSSKKLLLSDSGFYLCAWSPSRTSGISVSEQYFGPGTRLTVT.

This chain connects TRBV5-6 to TRBJ1-2; D gene uncertain. This CDR3 has 11 residues. Germline V gives CDR1 SGHDT, CDR2 YYEEEE. The germline V and J ends were trimmed by 4 bases and 12 bases, with 13 bases remaining between them. In nucleotides, the CDR3 is TGTGCCAGCAGCGCAGGAGGCAAAGACACCTTC. Translation gives CASSAGGKDTF.

This chain connects TRBV28 to TRBJ2-1; maybe TRBD2 (6 bases). CDR1 and CDR2 from the germline V gene are MDHEN and SYDVKM. The germline V and J ends were trimmed by 2 bases and 6 bases, with 11 bases remaining between them. This CDR3 region has 14 residues. CDR3 sequence reads: CASSLGGSRNEQFF. The CDR3 bases are TGTGCCAGCAGTTTAGGAGGGAGCCGCAATGAGCAGTTCTTC.

This chain links TRBV15 with TRBJ2-1; perhaps TRBD1 as D (5 bases). V shed 0 bases and J shed 13 bases, with 13 bases lying between them. Germline V lookup: CDR1 LNHNV, CDR2 YYDKDF (reference sequence). The CDR3 is 13 amino acids. For the CDR3, the DNA is TGTGCCACCAGCAGAGATAAGGGGCTAGGTCAGTTCTTC. This translates into CATSRDKGLGQFF.

The chain combines TRBV29-1 with TRBJ2-1, with D hard to call. The CDR3 consists of 14 residues. V lost 3 bases to trimming and J lost 2 bases, with 11 bases between them. CDR1 is SQVTM, CDR2 ANQGSEA, per germline. CDR3 DNA sequence: TGCAGCGTTGATGCGAGCGCAACCTACAATGAGCAGTTCTTC. Its translation is CSVDASATYNEQFF.

The chain joins TRBV7-2 to TRBJ1-5; D is unresolved. This CDR3 has 13 residues. In germline, CDR1 is SGHTA, CDR2 FQGNSA. V lost 1 base to trimming and J lost 5 bases, with 6 bases between them. The CDR3 protein is CASSLVRDQPQHF. CDR3 DNA sequence: TGTGCCAGCAGCTTAGTAAGAGATCAGCCCCAGCATTTT. The complete variable domain, with remaining parts taken from reference TRBV7-2 and TRBJ1-5, reads GAGVSQSPSNKVTEKGKDVELRCDPISGHTALYWYRQSLGQGLEFLIYFQGNSAPDKSGLPSDRFSAERTGGSVSTLTIQRTQQEDSAVYLCASSLVRDQPQHFGDGTRLSIL.

The chain couples TRBV28 to TRBJ1-2; D remains unclear. CDR3 length: 13 residues. V gave up 6 bases and J gave up 7 bases, with 15 bases separating them. Looked up from germline, CDR1 is MDHEN and CDR2 is SYDVKM. This CDR3 reads CASRPNPGSGYTF. CDR3 sequence (DNA): TGTGCCAGCAGACCGAATCCGGGGAGTGGCTACACCTTC.

The chain combines TRBV30 with TRBJ1-2; TRBD1 might be the D (5 bases). Germline V gives CDR1 GTSNPN, CDR2 SVGIG (reference sequence). The CDR3 totals 14 residues. V was cut by 0 bases and J by 8 bases, with 16 bases left in between. The CDR3 is CAWSVRGGTSGYTF. As DNA, the CDR3 is TGTGCCTGGAGTGTACGTGGGGGGACGTCCGGCTACACCTTC.

V usage is TRBV29-1 and J usage is TRBJ2-5, with 10 nucleotides matching TRBD1. Unmatched junction bases numbered 5, after V lost 7 bases and J lost 0 bases. This CDR3 is built from 14 residues. Germline V lookup: CDR1 SQVTM, CDR2 ANQGSEA. DNA for the CDR3: TGCAGCGCGCCGGGACAGGGGTACCAAGAGACCCAGTACTTC. Translation gives CSAPGQGYQETQYF.

This clone is a singleton in its sample. J is TRBJ1-2 and V is TRBV15; 7 nucleotides line up with TRBD1. Germline CDR1 LNHNV, CDR2 YYDKDF (reference sequence). V was clipped by 5 bases and J by 4 bases; unmatched bases: 7. The CDR3 length is 14 residues. The CDR3 DNA reads TGTGCCACCAGCTCCCGCGGGACAGTCTATGGCTACACCTTC. Translating gives CATSSRGTVYGYTF.

The chain carries TRBV30 and TRBJ2-3; 8 positions agree with TRBD1. Germline V gives CDR1 GTSNPN, CDR2 SVGIG (reference sequence). Trimming removed 3 bases from V and 1 base from J; junction bases left unmatched: 6. The CDR3 length is 15 residues. The CDR3, as DNA: TGTGCCTGGAGCTCGCAGGGGGCTGGCACAGATACGCAGTATTTT. Translating gives CAWSSQGAGTDTQYF.

In its sample, this clone was seen a few times. J is TRBJ1-5 and V is TRBV30, with D hard to call. The CDR3 spans 12 residues. Germline assignment: CDR1 GTSNPN and CDR2 SVGIG (reference sequence). Trimming removed 5 bases at V and 11 bases at J, with 16 bases between. CDR3 bases: TGTGCCTGGGGCAGAGGGCAGGCCACCCAGCATTTT. Translating it yields CAWGRGQATQHF.

There are a few counts of this clone. The rearrangement joins TRBV30 to TRBJ2-1, with D possibly matching TRBD2 (6 bases). V was cut by 3 bases and J by 7 bases, with 13 bases left in between. The CDR3 extends over 13 amino acids. The germline CDR1 and CDR2 sequences are GTSNPN and SVGIG (reference sequence). CDR3 amino acids: CAWRRGVGNEQFF. The CDR3 DNA reads TGTGCCTGGAGGCGGGGCGTAGGGAATGAGCAGTTCTTC.

The chain links TRBV20-1 to TRBJ1-2, with unresolved D. CDR1 DFQATT and CDR2 SNEGSKA come from the germline V gene (reference sequence). V lost 7 bases, J lost 0 bases, and 6 bases lay in between. CDR3 length: 11 amino acids. The chain's CDR3 is CSVPANYGYTF. As DNA, the CDR3 is TGCAGTGTTCCCGCTAACTATGGCTACACCTTC.

The genes are TRBV5-5 and TRBJ2-1; 7 bases agree with TRBD2. Germline V CDR1 and CDR2: SGHKS, YYEKEE (reference sequence). Trimming cost V 0 bases and J 6 bases; bases outside gene matches: 6. This CDR3 is built from 15 residues. The CDR3 region has the DNA TGTGCCAGCAGCTTGGCGGGCGGGAGAGCCAATGAGCAGTTCTTC. Translation: CASSLAGGRANEQFF.

This chain links TRBV30 with TRBJ1-2; D is possibly TRBD1 (5 bases). Germline values: CDR1 GTSNPN, CDR2 SVGIG (reference sequence). The CDR3 is 13 amino acids. Trimming took off 3 bases at V and 7 bases at J, with 15 bases between the two ends. DNA for the CDR3: TGTGCCTGGAGAGGTGGGGCAGCCATTGGCTACACCTTC. It encodes CAWRGGAAIGYTF.

The chain joins TRBV29-1 to TRBJ2-1, with TRBD1 matching 8 bases. The CDR3 covers 13 residues. Germline V CDR1 and CDR2: SQVTM, ANQGSEA. J gave up 5 bases and V 4 bases, and 4 bases lay outside the gene matches. The CDR3 DNA reads TGCAGCGTTGTTAACAGGGGGGACAATGAGCAGTTCTTC. Protein: CSVVNRGDNEQFF.

The chain couples TRBV15 to TRBJ2-1; 9 bases agree with TRBD1. The V gene end was trimmed by 0 bases and the J gene end by 5 bases; junction bases not matched to a gene: 8. The V gene's germline CDR1 is LNHNV and CDR2 YYDKDF (reference sequence). The CDR3 spans 17 residues. The CDR3 loop reads CATSREIGGTGHNEQFF. The CDR3 nucleotides read TGTGCCACCAGCAGAGAGATTGGCGGGACAGGGCACAATGAGCAGTTCTTC.